Below are 22 T cell receptor beta chains sequenced from a single sample in a study of cytomegalovirus exposure and HLA in healthy donors. Data came from immunoSEQ multiplex PCR; TCRdb stores just in-frame clones and leaves some out. This table has tens of thousands of clones, 94% appearing once. Material for sequencing was PBMCs. The receptors here all came from a woman aged 18-29 years in good health and CMV-seronegative.

This clone was seen a few times. The rearrangement links TRBV5-1 to TRBJ2-2; TRBD2 might be the D (7 bases). The CDR3 is 17 amino acids. CDR1 SGHRS and CDR2 YFSETQ come from the germline V gene. Trimming left V 1 base short and J 0 bases short, with 13 bases between. The DNA for the CDR3 is TGCGCCAGCAGCTTGAACGGGGGGCTAACGAACACCGGGGAGCTGTTTTTT. Translation gives CASSLNGGLTNTGELFF.

The rearrangement joins TRBV7-2 to TRBJ2-5; D not certain. This CDR3 contains 15 residues. Germline lookup yields CDR1 SGHTA and CDR2 FQGNSA. Trimming removed 1 base from V and 1 base from J, with 10 bases in between. CDR3 protein: CASSLELGPQETQYF. The DNA of the CDR3 is TGTGCCAGCAGCTTAGAGTTGGGCCCCCAAGAGACCCAGTACTTC.

The V gene is TRBV9, the J gene TRBJ1-1; the D gene is possibly TRBD1 (5 bases). Germline V gene sequence: CDR1 SGDLS, CDR2 YYNGEE. CDR3 size: 14 residues. Trimming removed 3 bases from V and 3 bases from J, with 12 bases in between. The CDR3 here is CASSAAGVDTEAFF. The CDR3, as DNA: TGTGCCAGCAGCGCCGCGGGGGTAGACACTGAAGCTTTCTTT.

The gene calls are TRBV29-1 and TRBJ1-1; D is unclear. The CDR3 has 14 residues. The V gene lost 3 bases and the J gene lost 1 base, with 12 bases spanning the gap. Germline V gene data show CDR1 as SQVTM and CDR2 as ANQGSEA. The CDR3 sequence: CSVDAGNKNTEAFF. The CDR3 region has the DNA TGCAGCGTTGATGCGGGCAACAAGAACACTGAAGCTTTCTTT.

V is TRBV9 and J is TRBJ1-2; D may be TRBD1 (5 bases). Germline V gene sequence: CDR1 SGDLS, CDR2 YYNGEE. The CDR3 has 15 amino acids. V gave up 6 bases and J gave up 2 bases, with 17 bases separating them. CDR3 DNA: TGTGCCAGCACCCACCCAGGGAGGGGAAACTATGGCTACACCTTC. Translated: CASTHPGRGNYGYTF.

The rearrangement joins TRBV9 to TRBJ2-1; 11 bases agree with TRBD1. CDR1 SGDLS and CDR2 YYNGEE come from the germline V gene. The V and J ends lost 3 bases and 8 bases, in that order; junction bases with no gene match: 10. This CDR3 is built from 16 residues. CDR3 coding DNA: TGTGCCAGCAGCGCCATGGCCGGGACAGGGGGTCATGAGCAGTTCTTC. This encodes CASSAMAGTGGHEQFF.

This sequence joins TRBV5-1 and TRBJ2-7, with TRBD1 as a possible D gene (5 bases). The germline V gene has CDR1 SGHRS and CDR2 YFSETQ. Trimming took 7 bases from V and 0 from J, leaving 14 bases between them. This CDR3 region has 14 residues. Here the CDR3 DNA reads TGCGCCAGCCACGCGGACACCTCCTCCTACGAGCAGTACTTC. Its translation is CASHADTSSYEQYF.

The CDR3 nucleotides read TGTGCCAGCAGCTTAGCGGGGGGGGGAGAGACCCAGTACTTC. Translating gives CASSLAGGGETQYF. The chain carries TRBV7-2 and TRBJ2-5; 7 bases map to TRBD2. The germline V gene has CDR1 SGHTA and CDR2 FQGNSA. The CDR3 totals 14 residues. The ends lost 0 bases at V and 4 bases at J; junction bases unmatched: 2.

A remark on this clone: The same CDR3 also results from other DNA sequences found in this sample. The chain couples TRBV28 to TRBJ2-7, with D hard to call. Trimming took 3 bases from V and 4 from J, leaving 4 bases between them. This CDR3 has 11 residues. The germline gives CDR1 MDHEN, CDR2 SYDVKM. The CDR3 DNA follows: TGTGCCAGCAGTTTGAGATACGAGCAGTACTTC. It encodes CASSLRYEQYF.

The rearrangement joins TRBV28 to TRBJ2-3, with 7 bases identical to TRBD2. The germline CDR1 and CDR2 sequences are MDHEN and SYDVKM. The CDR3 runs 19 residues. V lost 5 bases to trimming and J lost 2 bases; unmatched junction nucleotides: 19. CDR3 amino acids: CASSRLGRGVIGHTDTQYF. DNA of the CDR3: TGTGCCAGCAGTCGCCTTGGGAGGGGCGTGATAGGGCACACAGATACGCAGTATTTT. Based on the CDR3 plus reference TRBV28 and TRBJ2-3, the full variable domain is DVKVTQSSRYLVKRTGEKVFLECVQDMDHENMFWYRQDPGLGLRLIYFSYDVKMKEKGDIPEGYSVSREKKERFSLILESASTNQTSMYLCASSRLGRGVIGHTDTQYFGPGTRLTVL.

This chain uses TRBV7-3 with TRBJ2-1; 7 bases are a match to TRBD2. Unmatched junction bases numbered 14, after V lost 3 bases and J lost 6 bases. The germline gives CDR1 SGHTA, CDR2 FQGTGA. CDR3 size: 17 residues. This CDR3 reads CASSFMSGLVGINEQFF. As DNA, the CDR3 is TGTGCCAGCAGCTTCATGAGCGGACTAGTTGGGATCAATGAGCAGTTCTTC. Full variable domain (rest looked up from reference TRBV7-3 and TRBJ2-1): GAGVSQTPSNKVTEKGKYVELRCDPISGHTALYWYRQSLGQGPEFLIYFQGTGAADDSGLPNDRFFAVRPEGSVSTLKIQRTERGDSAVYLCASSFMSGLVGINEQFFGPGTRLTVL.

This clone was detected only once. This chain connects TRBV5-3 to TRBJ2-3; 14 bases map to TRBD2. TRBV5-3 has ORF status, its function being uncertain. The CDR3 covers 16 residues. V was clipped by 10 bases and J by 2 bases; unmatched bases: 9. CDR3 DNA sequence: TGTGCCCGGGCGGGACTAGCGGGGGAAAACACAGATACGCAGTATTTT. Protein: CARAGLAGENTDTQYF.

This rearrangement joins TRBV7-9 to TRBJ1-1; D might be TRBD1 (6 bases). V shed 6 bases and J shed 0 bases, with 11 bases lying between them. Germline CDR1 reads SEHNR; CDR2 reads FQNEAQ (reference sequence). CDR3 length equals 14 residues. CDR3 in DNA: TGTGCCAGCAGTAGGGACACGATGAACACTGAAGCTTTCTTT. This sequence encodes CASSRDTMNTEAFF.

The chain has TRBV4-1 and TRBJ2-3, with unresolved D. The V gene lost 1 base and the J gene lost 2 bases, with 13 bases spanning the gap. The germline CDR1 and CDR2 sequences are MGHRA and YSYEKL. The CDR3 covers 16 residues. CDR3 loop: CASSQGVNYPTDTQYF. The CDR3 DNA sequence: TGCGCCAGCAGCCAAGGGGTCAACTACCCCACAGATACGCAGTATTTT.

V is TRBV7-2 and J is TRBJ2-7; 9 bases align to TRBD1. Germline V gene lookup returns CDR1 SGHTA and CDR2 FQGNSA. Losses at the gene ends were 2 bases for V and 7 bases for J; bases not matched to a gene: 12. The CDR3 is 16 residues long. DNA of the CDR3: TGTGCCAGCAGCTTACGAGCATGGGACAGGGAATGGGAGCAGTACTTC. Translated: CASSLRAWDREWEQYF.

A note on this clone: The junction does not match germline at one end; this may be a read error. The chain uses TRBV7-7 and TRBJ2-2; the D gene is possibly TRBD1 (5 bases). This CDR3 contains 12 residues. Per the germline V gene, CDR1 is SSHAT and CDR2 is FNYEAQ (reference sequence). In DNA, the CDR3 is TGTGCTAGCAGGGCATTGTATGGGGAGCTGTTTTTT. This sequence encodes CASRALYGELFF.

This clone was seen once. The chain combines TRBV5-1 with TRBJ2-1; D might be TRBD2 (6 bases). The germline CDR1 and CDR2 sequences are SGHRS and YFSETQ. V lost 4 bases and J 7 bases, leaving 12 bases between the germline ends. CDR3 length equals 13 residues. The DNA of the CDR3 is TGCGCCAGCAGCCACGGGGGTCAGAATGAGCAGTTCTTC. Amino acid sequence: CASSHGGQNEQFF.

The V and J genes are TRBV27 and TRBJ2-2; TRBD2 matches at 11 bases. CDR1 and CDR2 (germline): MNHEY, SMNVEV (reference sequence). The CDR3 runs 16 residues. The ends lost 2 bases at V and 2 bases at J; junction bases unmatched: 1. Written as DNA, the CDR3 is TGTGCCAGCAGTTTACTAGCGGGGGGAAACACCGGGGAGCTGTTTTTT. Translated, it gives CASSLLAGGNTGELFF.

The chain recombines TRBV28 with TRBJ2-2; D might be TRBD1 (5 bases). Trimming left V 3 bases short and J 2 bases short, with 7 bases between. Germline loops: CDR1 MDHEN, CDR2 SYDVKM. The CDR3 spans 14 residues. The CDR3 coding sequence is TGTGCCAGCAGTTTGGGGCTTAACACCGGGGAGCTGTTTTTT. It encodes CASSLGLNTGELFF.

The gene calls are TRBV7-9 and TRBJ2-5; 7 nucleotides agree with TRBD1. Germline V CDR1 and CDR2: SEHNR, FQNEAQ (reference sequence). Germline trimming cut 4 bases from V and 4 bases from J; bases unmatched to any gene: 6. CDR3 length equals 14 residues. The CDR3 sequence is CASSSRGGRETQYF. Written as DNA, the CDR3 is TGTGCCAGCAGCTCACGAGGGGGCCGAGAGACCCAGTACTTC.

About this clone itself: This same CDR3 is encoded by further DNA sequences in the sample. V is TRBV9 and J is TRBJ1-1; no definite D call. This CDR3 comprises 14 residues. V was trimmed by 0 bases and J by 1 base, leaving 7 bases between them. Germline values: CDR1 SGDLS, CDR2 YYNGEE. The CDR3 sequence: CASSVGGENTEAFF. For the CDR3, the DNA is TGTGCCAGCAGCGTAGGAGGAGAGAACACTGAAGCTTTCTTT.

For the CDR3, the DNA is TGTGCTAGTGGTTTGGGTAGCGGGGGCACAGATACGCAGTATTTT. It yields the protein CASGLGSGGTDTQYF. The rearrangement joins TRBV12-5 to TRBJ2-3, with 8 bases aligning to TRBD2. CDR3 length: 15 amino acids. The V segment lost 1 base and the J segment 1 base; nucleotides outside the gene matches: 1. Germline-derived CDR1 and CDR2 are LGHNT and FRNRAP. Combining the CDR3 with reference TRBV12-5 and TRBJ2-3 gives the whole variable domain DARVTQTPRHKVTEMGQEVTMRCQPILGHNTVFWYRQTMMQGLELLAYFRNRAPLDDSGMPKDRFSAEMPDATLATLKIQPSEPRDSAVYFCASGLGSGGTDTQYFGPGTRLTVL.